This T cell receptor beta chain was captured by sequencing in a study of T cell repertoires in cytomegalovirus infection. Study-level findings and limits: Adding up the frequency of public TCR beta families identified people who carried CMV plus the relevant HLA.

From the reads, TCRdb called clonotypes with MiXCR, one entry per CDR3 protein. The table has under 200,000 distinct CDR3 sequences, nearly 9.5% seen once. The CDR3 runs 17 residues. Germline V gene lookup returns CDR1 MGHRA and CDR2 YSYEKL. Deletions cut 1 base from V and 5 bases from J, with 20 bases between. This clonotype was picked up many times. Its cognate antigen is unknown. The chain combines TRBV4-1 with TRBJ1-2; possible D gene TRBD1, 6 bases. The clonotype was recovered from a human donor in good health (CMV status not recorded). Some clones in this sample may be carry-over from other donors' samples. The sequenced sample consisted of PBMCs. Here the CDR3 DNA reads TGCGCCAGCAGCCAAGTTCTTTCCGACAGGCGACGATATGGCTACACCTTC. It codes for CASSQVLSDRRRYGYTF.